These 2 T cell receptor beta chains were sequenced from one sample in a study of T cell repertoires in cytomegalovirus infection. These receptors' antigens are unknown. TCRdb analysed the reads with MiXCR anew, one entry per CDR3 protein. The sample contains fewer than 850,000 distinct CDR3 sequences, about 27% of which appear only once. The sequenced sample was cultured CD8+ T cells from PBMCs, obtained from culture after CMV antigen stimulation. These receptors came from a human donor in good health (CMV status not recorded). Some clones in this sample may be carry-over from other donors' samples.

This clonotype has only one observation. J is TRBJ1-4 and V is TRBV2; D might be TRBD1 (5 bases). The CDR3 covers 15 residues. Germline CDR1 is SNHLY and CDR2 is FYNNEI. The ends were cut back, 5 bases at V and 6 bases at J, with 16 bases in the middle. CDR3 loop: CASSPSDPGDEKLFF. The CDR3 coding sequence is TGTGCCAGCAGTCCCTCGGACCCGGGGGATGAAAAACTGTTTTTT.

This clonotype was detected many times. The rearrangement uses TRBV7-6 and TRBJ2-1, with 7 nucleotides matching TRBD1. Germline V gives CDR1 SGHVS, CDR2 FNYEAQ. This CDR3 is 18 amino acids long. V lost 2 bases and J lost 4; bases outside the gene matches: 14. The CDR3 region is CASSLKAPGTVGYNEQFF. The CDR3 bases are TGTGCCAGCAGCTTAAAAGCCCCCGGGACAGTGGGGTACAATGAGCAGTTCTTC. Combining the CDR3 with reference TRBV7-6 and TRBJ2-1 gives the whole variable domain GAGVSQSPRYKVTKRGQDVALRCDPISGHVSLYWYRQALGQGPEFLTYFNYEAQQDKSGLPNDRFSAERPEGSISTLTIQRTEQRDSAMYRCASSLKAPGTVGYNEQFFGPGTRLTVL.